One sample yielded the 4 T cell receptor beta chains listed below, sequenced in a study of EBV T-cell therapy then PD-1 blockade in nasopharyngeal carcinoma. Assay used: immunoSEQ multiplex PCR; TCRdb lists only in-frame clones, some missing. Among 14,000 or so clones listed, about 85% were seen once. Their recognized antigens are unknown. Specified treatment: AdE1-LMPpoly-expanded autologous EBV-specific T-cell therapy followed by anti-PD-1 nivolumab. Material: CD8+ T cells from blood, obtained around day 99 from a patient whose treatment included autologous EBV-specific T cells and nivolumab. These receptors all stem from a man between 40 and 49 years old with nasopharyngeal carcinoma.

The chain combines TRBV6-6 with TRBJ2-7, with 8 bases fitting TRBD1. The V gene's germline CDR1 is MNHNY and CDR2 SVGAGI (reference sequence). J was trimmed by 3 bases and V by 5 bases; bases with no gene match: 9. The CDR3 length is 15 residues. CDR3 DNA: TGTGCCAGCAGTACCGGACAGGGAATTAACTACGAGCAGTACTTC. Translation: CASSTGQGINYEQYF.

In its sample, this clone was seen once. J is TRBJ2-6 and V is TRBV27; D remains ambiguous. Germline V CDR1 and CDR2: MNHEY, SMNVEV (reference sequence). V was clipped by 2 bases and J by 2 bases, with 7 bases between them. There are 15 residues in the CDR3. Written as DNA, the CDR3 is TGTGCCAGCAGTTTAATATCCACTGGGGCCAACGTCCTGACTTTC. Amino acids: CASSLISTGANVLTF.

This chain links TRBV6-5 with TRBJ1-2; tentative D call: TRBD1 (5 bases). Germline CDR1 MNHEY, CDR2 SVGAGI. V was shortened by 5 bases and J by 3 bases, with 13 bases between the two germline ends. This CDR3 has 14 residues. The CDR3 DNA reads TGTGCCAGCAGTCCCCTCGGGGGACACTATGGCTACACCTTC. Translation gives CASSPLGGHYGYTF.

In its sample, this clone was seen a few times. The CDR3 bases are TGTGCCACCAGTGATTTGGGGCAGGACCAAGAGACCCAGTACTTC. As protein: CATSDLGQDQETQYF. The chain carries TRBV24-1 and TRBJ2-5; D is undetermined. CDR3 size: 15 residues. The V end lost 0 bases, the J end lost 0 bases, and 7 bases lay between the germline ends. The germline CDR1 and CDR2 sequences are KGHDR and SFDVKD.